The 19 T cell receptor beta chains given below trace back to one sample, sequenced in a study of blood T cell repertoires in COVID-19. Sequencing was performed with immunoSEQ multiplex PCR; in TCRdb, only in-frame clones are kept and a portion is missing. The sample shows more than 200,000 clones, around nine tenths of them seen only once. The sequenced sample was peripheral blood. The origin of the receptors is an older woman with COVID-19, enrolled during active disease.

J is TRBJ1-4 and V is TRBV5-1; D gene ambiguous. CDR3 length: 16 residues. The germline V gene has CDR1 SGHRS and CDR2 YFSETQ. Trimming pared 2 bases from V and 6 bases from J, leaving 17 bases between. The CDR3 reads CASSLGIGSYHEKLFF. The CDR3 DNA reads TGCGCCAGCAGCTTAGGTATCGGGTCATATCATGAAAAACTGTTTTTT.

This clone occurred once. This chain uses TRBV19 with TRBJ1-3, with D uncertain. Trimming shortened V by 3 bases and J by 0 bases, and 9 bases separated the two germline ends. Germline-derived CDR1 and CDR2 are LNHDA and SQIVND (reference sequence). This CDR3 has 15 amino acids. CDR3 residues: CASSMVSISGNTIYF. The CDR3 nucleotides read TGTGCCAGTAGTATGGTGAGCATCTCTGGAAACACCATATATTTT.

V and J are TRBV3-1 (or the pseudogene TRBV3-2) and TRBJ1-1; weak D call: TRBD1 (6 bases). This CDR3 has 15 amino acids. The germline V and J ends were trimmed by 5 bases and 1 base, with 14 bases remaining between them. Germline assignment: CDR1 LGHDT and CDR2 YNNKEL (reference sequence). The CDR3 here is CASSKPGGWNTEAFF. As DNA, the CDR3 is TGTGCCAGCAGCAAACCGGGGGGCTGGAACACTGAAGCTTTCTTT.

This chain links TRBV4-3 with TRBJ1-6; no reliable D call. This CDR3 contains 15 residues. CDR1 is LGHNA, CDR2 YSLEER, per germline. Trimming pared 0 bases from V and 6 bases from J, leaving 9 bases between. The CDR3 DNA sequence: TGCGCCAGCAGCCAAGATGCGAGGAGTAATTCACCCCTCCACTTT. It encodes CASSQDARSNSPLHF.

The V gene is TRBV9, the J gene TRBJ1-1; D gene uncertain. The V gene lost 0 bases and the J gene lost 1 base, with 10 bases spanning the gap. Per germline, CDR1 SGDLS and CDR2 YYNGEE. This CDR3 has 15 residues. CDR3 in amino acids: CASSVAPSGNTEAFF. DNA of the CDR3: TGTGCCAGCAGCGTAGCCCCGTCGGGGAACACTGAAGCTTTCTTT.

The CDR3, as DNA: TGTGCCAGCAGTGTTACGGGAGGCACAGATACGCAGTATTTT. This codes for CASSVTGGTDTQYF. V and J are TRBV25-1 and TRBJ2-3; D possibly corresponds to TRBD2 (6 bases). Trimming stripped 4 bases from V and 1 base from J, with 9 bases between. There are 14 residues in the CDR3. Per germline, CDR1 MGHDK and CDR2 SYGVNS.

This chain connects TRBV7-9 to TRBJ1-2; D is unclear. Trimming stripped 1 base from V and 7 bases from J, with 10 bases between. Germline CDR1 and CDR2: SEHNR and FQNEAQ (reference sequence). The length of the CDR3 is 13 residues. CDR3 sequence reads: CASSLELSGGYTF. DNA of the CDR3: TGTGCCAGCAGCTTAGAGTTATCCGGTGGCTACACCTTC. The whole variable domain, remainder taken from reference TRBV7-9 and TRBJ1-2, is DTGVSQNPRHKITKRGQNVTFRCDPISEHNRLYWYRQTLGQGPEFLTYFQNEAQLEKSRLLSDRFSAERPKGSFSTLEIQRTEQGDSAMYLCASSLELSGGYTFGSGTRLTVV.

This rearrangement joins TRBV7-6 to TRBJ2-3; 10 bases map to TRBD2. Per the germline V gene, CDR1 is SGHVS and CDR2 is FNYEAQ. The ends lost 5 bases at V and 4 bases at J; junction bases unmatched: 12. The CDR3 covers 17 residues. Here the CDR3 reads CASSPRLRTSGSDTQYF. DNA of the CDR3: TGTGCCAGCAGCCCCCGTCTGCGGACTAGCGGTTCAGATACGCAGTATTTT.

Points on this clone: A junction boundary mismatches the germline segment, possibly from a read error. The rearrangement links TRBV3-1 (or the pseudogene TRBV3-2) to TRBJ1-2; TRBD1 matches 9 bases. There are 16 residues in the CDR3. Germline V gene lookup returns CDR1 LGHDT and CDR2 YNNKEL (reference sequence). Here the CDR3 reads CASSQAGTGTNYGYTF. The DNA of the CDR3 is TGTGCCAGCAGCCAAGCAGGGACAGGGACTAATTATGGCTACACCTTC.

This rearrangement joins TRBV6-1 to TRBJ1-5; 8 nucleotides match TRBD1. CDR1 and CDR2 from the germline V gene are MNHNS and SASEGT. V gave up 0 bases and J gave up 4 bases; unmatched junction bases: 2. The CDR3 covers 15 residues. CDR3 region: CASSEAGTGNQPQHF. The CDR3 coding sequence is TGTGCCAGCAGTGAAGCGGGGACAGGTAATCAGCCCCAGCATTTT.

The rearrangement uses TRBV15 and TRBJ1-2; no reliable D call. The CDR3 is made up of 14 amino acids. The V end was cut by 0 bases, the J end by 5 bases, with 10 bases between. In germline, CDR1 is LNHNV, CDR2 YYDKDF (reference sequence). CDR3 bases: TGTGCCACCAGCAGAGATCGTTTGAGATATGGCTACACCTTC. It encodes CATSRDRLRYGYTF.

The chain has TRBV11-2 and TRBJ2-1, with 15 nucleotides matching TRBD2. Germline CDR1 SGHAT, CDR2 FQNNGV. There are 17 residues in the CDR3. J was trimmed by 7 bases and V by 6 bases; bases with no gene match: 10. The CDR3 nucleotides are TGTGCCAGCAGGAACGGACTAGCGGGAGGGAGAAGGAATGAGCAGTTCTTC. Amino acids: CASRNGLAGGRRNEQFF.

The rearrangement uses TRBV27 and TRBJ2-1, with D possibly TRBD2 on 9 matching bases. Trimming pared 8 bases from V and 5 bases from J, leaving 19 bases between. This CDR3 is built from 15 residues. Germline V gives CDR1 MNHEY, CDR2 SMNVEV (reference sequence). The CDR3 reads CASQRGDRFHNEQFF. CDR3 sequence (DNA): TGTGCCAGCCAGCGGGGGGACAGGTTTCACAATGAGCAGTTCTTC.

This clone was found once. The chain links TRBV9 to TRBJ2-7, with a tentative D call TRBD2 (5 bases). Per the germline V gene, CDR1 is SGDLS and CDR2 is YYNGEE. This CDR3 is built from 15 residues. V lost 0 bases, J lost 3 bases, and 13 bases lay in between. The chain's CDR3 is CASSVAVGVDYEQYF. The CDR3 bases are TGTGCCAGCAGCGTAGCTGTGGGAGTAGACTACGAGCAGTACTTC. The entire variable domain, with the rest obtained from reference TRBV9 and TRBJ2-7, is as follows: DSGVTQTPKHLITATGQRVTLRCSPRSGDLSVYWYQQSLDQGLQFLIQYYNGEERAKGNILERFSAQQFPDLHSELNLSSLELGDSALYFCASSVAVGVDYEQYFGPGTRLTVT.

The rearrangement uses TRBV30 and TRBJ1-2; D may be TRBD1 (5 bases). Deletions cut 4 bases from V and 11 bases from J, with 29 bases between. Germline-derived CDR1 and CDR2 are GTSNPN and SVGIG (reference sequence). The CDR3 has 16 residues. The CDR3 nucleotides read TGTGCCTGGAACAAACCCCCCCGCCAGGGAAGATTGAGGTACACCTTC. This gives the protein CAWNKPPRQGRLRYTF.

The genes are TRBV9 and TRBJ2-7, with D maybe TRBD1 (6 bases). V was clipped by 2 bases and J by 3 bases, with 12 bases between them. CDR3 size: 14 residues. The germline V gene encodes CDR1 SGDLS and CDR2 YYNGEE. The CDR3 reads CASSVDRDYYEQYF. CDR3 in DNA: TGTGCCAGCAGCGTGGACAGAGACTACTACGAGCAGTACTTC.

The chain is built from TRBV2 and TRBJ1-1; the match to TRBD1 covers 7 bases. Trimming cost V 8 bases and J 1 base; bases outside gene matches: 13. The CDR3 is 16 amino acids. Germline-derived CDR1 and CDR2 are SNHLY and FYNNEI. The CDR3 is CASSREGAGSNTEAFF. For the CDR3, the DNA is TGTGCCAGCTCCCGGGAGGGGGCTGGCTCGAACACTGAAGCTTTCTTT.

This chain connects TRBV25-1 to TRBJ1-2, with 7 bases lining up with TRBD1. Germline lookup yields CDR1 MGHDK and CDR2 SYGVNS. The CDR3 runs to 12 residues. Germline trimming cut 6 bases from V and 6 bases from J; bases unmatched to any gene: 4. As DNA, the CDR3 is TGTGCCAGCAGCAGAGACAGGGATGGCTACACCTTC. As protein: CASSRDRDGYTF.

V gene TRBV29-1 combines with J gene TRBJ1-1; 7 positions agree with TRBD1. CDR3 length: 12 amino acids. CDR1 and CDR2 (germline): SQVTM, ANQGSEA. Losses at the gene ends were 4 bases for V and 5 bases for J; bases not matched to a gene: 4. The CDR3 DNA reads as TGCAGCGTTGGGGCAGGGGGTACTGAAGCTTTCTTT. It yields the protein CSVGAGGTEAFF.